One and the same sample provided the 6 T cell receptor beta chains below, sequenced in a study of T cells after yellow fever vaccination. TCRdb reanalysed the 5' RACE reads using MiXCR and keeps one entry per CDR3 protein. Among about 120,000 distinct CDR3 sequences listed, 7.5% to 10% were seen once. The sample in question was CD8+ T cells sorted from PBMCs, obtained on the day of the yellow fever booster vaccination. These receptors were collected from a man younger than 35 who received the YFV17D yellow fever vaccine.

The chain combines TRBV7-8 with TRBJ1-1, with a possible D match to TRBD1 (5 bases). Trimming shortened V by 3 bases and J by 0 bases, and 11 bases separated the two germline ends. CDR1 and CDR2 (germline): SGHVS, FQNEAQ. There are 15 residues in the CDR3. The CDR3 reads CASSLGDTMNTEAFF. Here the CDR3 DNA reads TGTGCCAGCAGCTTGGGGGATACCATGAACACTGAAGCTTTCTTT.

This rearrangement joins TRBV27 to TRBJ2-3; 8 nucleotides match TRBD2. Germline V CDR1 and CDR2: MNHEY, SMNVEV (reference sequence). Germline trimming cut 6 bases from V and 4 bases from J; bases unmatched to any gene: 6. The CDR3 consists of 14 residues. The CDR3 DNA sequence: TGTGCCAGCAGGGCGGGAGGTGGATCAGATACGCAGTATTTT. It yields the protein CASRAGGGSDTQYF.

The chain combines TRBV19 with TRBJ2-7; no clear D gene. Germline CDR1 is LNHDA and CDR2 is SQIVND (reference sequence). This CDR3 comprises 16 residues. V was pared by 1 base and J by 2 bases, with 15 bases between. CDR3 bases: TGTGCCAGTAGTATAGCCGACGGACGGCCGGCCTACGAGCAGTACTTC. Translated: CASSIADGRPAYEQYF.

This clonotype was detected a few times. The chain couples TRBV23-1 to TRBJ2-3, with D perhaps TRBD2 (7 bases). TRBV23-1 is an open reading frame whose function is uncertain. The CDR3 spans 18 residues. Deletions cut 3 bases from V and 2 bases from J, with 21 bases between. This CDR3 reads CASSQSRGAGADTDTQYF. Here the CDR3 DNA reads TGCGCCAGCAGTCAGTCGCGAGGGGCGGGGGCCGACACAGATACGCAGTATTTT.

The chain joins TRBV20-1 to TRBJ2-3; no definite D call. The germline V gene has CDR1 DFQATT and CDR2 SNEGSKA (reference sequence). This CDR3 comprises 17 residues. Trimming stripped 2 bases from V and 1 base from J, with 19 bases between. The DNA for the CDR3 is TGCAGTGCTAGACCTTTAAGACTGTCTAGTGGCACAGATACGCAGTATTTT. Protein product: CSARPLRLSSGTDTQYF.

This clonotype showed up just a few times. J is TRBJ1-1 and V is TRBV5-1, with 8 bases that match TRBD1. With V trimmed by 5 bases and J by 1 base, 16 bases remained unmatched. Germline loops: CDR1 SGHRS, CDR2 YFSETQ. The CDR3 has 18 amino acids. The CDR3 is CASSTPGQADNSNTEAFF. The CDR3 DNA reads as TGCGCCAGCAGTACACCGGGACAGGCGGACAACTCGAACACTGAAGCTTTCTTT.